This paragraph reports one T cell receptor beta chain. CDR1 and CDR2 from the germline V gene are SGDLS and YYNGEE. V shed 1 base, J shed 3 bases, and the junction held 0 bases outside the gene matches. CDR3 length equals 14 residues. The data were obtained in a study of blood T cell repertoires in COVID-19. Across the study: Acute and convalescent COVID-19 specimens originated in the United States, Italy and Spain. The cDNA or gDNA used as material had been derived from T cells, B-cell-depleted T cells, or PBMCs.

Study processing details: Reference gene primer amplification yielded estimated nucleated cell counts. Some clones are missing from TCRdb's copy, which holds only in-frame ones; the method was immunoSEQ multiplex PCR. V, J and clone size were drawn from that table, and D and trimming were deduced from the DNA. The data show around 200,000 clones, roughly four fifths seen once. Sequencing was done on a sample of peripheral blood. The chain is built from TRBV9 and TRBJ2-7, with 11 bases fitting TRBD2. The TCR originated in a human donor in a cohort sampled during active COVID-19. CDR3 DNA: TGTGCCAGCAGCGTAACTAGCGGGGGCTACGAGCAGTACTTC. Protein: CASSVTSGGYEQYF.